Shown below are 12 T cell receptor beta chains from a single sample sequenced in a study of blood T cell repertoires in COVID-19. The protocol was immunoSEQ multiplex PCR, while the TCRdb copy is restricted to in-frame clones and leaves out a portion. The table shows about 370,000 clones, with approximately 88% occurring only once. The sample consisted of peripheral blood. These receptors originate from a woman aged 25-40 years with COVID-19, enrolled during active disease.

The chain recombines TRBV5-1 with TRBJ2-3; TRBD1 matches at 7 bases. The V segment lost 6 bases and the J segment 0 bases; nucleotides outside the gene matches: 4. The CDR3 length is 14 residues. Germline CDR1 SGHRS, CDR2 YFSETQ. The CDR3 reads CASTDRASTDTQYF. CDR3 nucleotides: TGCGCCAGCACCGACAGGGCTAGCACAGATACGCAGTATTTT.

The genes are TRBV3-1 (or the pseudogene TRBV3-2) and TRBJ2-3; 11 bases fit TRBD1. The CDR3 covers 17 residues. Losses at the gene ends were 2 bases for V and 2 bases for J; bases not matched to a gene: 6. Germline V gives CDR1 LGHDT, CDR2 YNNKEL (reference sequence). CDR3 region: CASSQPKGQGATDTQYF. In nucleotides, the CDR3 is TGTGCCAGCAGCCAACCAAAAGGACAGGGGGCCACAGATACGCAGTATTTT.

This clone was observed a handful of times. This chain joins TRBV6-1 and TRBJ2-7; tentatively, D is TRBD2 (6 bases). This CDR3 has 16 amino acids. V was clipped by 1 base and J by 4 bases, with 17 bases between them. Germline V gene sequence: CDR1 MNHNS, CDR2 SASEGT. CDR3 amino acids: CASSEGRGASGYEQYV. CDR3 in DNA: TGTGCCAGCAGTGAAGGGAGGGGTGCTAGTGGGTACGAGCAGTACGTC.

A single count supports this clone. This chain connects TRBV24-1 to TRBJ2-7, with a possible D match to TRBD1 (6 bases). Germline V CDR1 and CDR2: KGHDR, SFDVKD. V was shortened by 3 bases and J by 6 bases, with 17 bases between the two germline ends. The CDR3 loop spans 15 amino acids. The CDR3 reads CATSDAPGQRPEQYF. The CDR3 DNA follows: TGTGCCACCAGTGATGCCCCCGGACAGCGGCCCGAGCAGTACTTC.

The J gene is TRBJ2-2, the V gene TRBV5-1, with D maybe TRBD2 (6 bases). Germline V gives CDR1 SGHRS, CDR2 YFSETQ. The CDR3 has 16 amino acids. V gave up 2 bases and J gave up 0 bases, with 11 bases separating them. In nucleotides, the CDR3 is TGCGCCAGCAGCTTTCTAAGCGGGCCGAACACCGGGGAGCTGTTTTTT. It encodes CASSFLSGPNTGELFF.

The V gene is TRBV11-3, the J gene TRBJ1-4, with 11 bases matching TRBD1. Per germline, CDR1 SGHNT and CDR2 YENEEA. With V trimmed by 6 bases and J by 14 bases, 14 bases remained unmatched. The CDR3 extends over 15 amino acids. The CDR3 DNA reads TGTGCCAGCAGTCCCGGGACAGGGGGTCCAGTTCCCCTGTTTTTT. It encodes CASSPGTGGPVPLFF.

V gene TRBV5-4 combines with J gene TRBJ1-2; 8 nucleotides match TRBD1. V shed 7 bases and J 8 bases; nucleotides not matched to a gene: 16. Per germline, CDR1 SGHNT and CDR2 YYREEE (reference sequence). The length of the CDR3 is 15 residues. The DNA for the CDR3 is TGTGCCAGCTCCCGGGCGGCAGGGGGCGCGGAAGGCTACACCTTC. Translated: CASSRAAGGAEGYTF.

The chain carries TRBV6-1 and TRBJ1-1; D not resolved. The ends were cut back, 1 base at V and 11 bases at J, with 17 bases in the middle. Per the germline V gene, CDR1 is MNHNS and CDR2 is SASEGT. The CDR3 contains 14 residues. The chain's CDR3 is CASSEVRVAGFAFF. The CDR3, as DNA: TGTGCCAGCAGTGAAGTCCGGGTGGCTGGGTTTGCTTTCTTT.

The chain carries TRBV5-3 and TRBJ2-2; D possibly corresponds to TRBD1 (6 bases). TRBV5-3 is an open reading frame whose function is uncertain. The V end was cut by 5 bases, the J end by 0 bases, with 17 bases between. The CDR3 runs to 17 residues. The DNA of the CDR3 is TGTGCCAGAAGGGCTGCCGGGACAAAGGCGAACACCGGGGAGCTGTTTTTT. It encodes CARRAAGTKANTGELFF.

The chain uses TRBV18 and TRBJ2-7, with TRBD2 matching 7 bases. The CDR3 consists of 14 residues. Per the germline V gene, CDR1 is KGHSH and CDR2 is LQKENI. V lost 3 bases to trimming and J lost 4 bases; unmatched junction nucleotides: 6. The CDR3 sequence: CASSPPGLPYEQYF. CDR3 bases: TGTGCCAGCTCACCTCCGGGACTACCTTACGAGCAGTACTTC.

The chain recombines TRBV11-3 with TRBJ1-2; D not certain. CDR1 is SGHNT and CDR2 is YENEEA in the germline V gene. V shed 7 bases and J shed 6 bases, with 18 bases lying between them. This CDR3 has 14 residues. This CDR3 is CASTGGKSEDGYTF. The CDR3 DNA reads TGTGCCAGCACCGGAGGGAAGTCGGAGGATGGCTACACCTTC. Together with reference TRBV11-3 and TRBJ1-2, the CDR3 gives the full variable domain: EAGVVQSPRYKIIEKKQPVAFWCNPISGHNTLYWYLQNLGQGPELLIRYENEEAVDDSQLPKDRFSAERLKGVDSTLKIQPAELGDSAVYLCASTGGKSEDGYTFGSGTRLTVV.

The chain is built from TRBV27 and TRBJ2-7; no firm D call. This CDR3 spans 13 amino acids. Trimming stripped 0 bases from V and 5 bases from J, with 8 bases between. In germline, CDR1 is MNHEY, CDR2 SMNVEV (reference sequence). Written as DNA, the CDR3 is TGTGCCAGCAGTTTATCGCCAGGCAACGAGCAGTACGTC. It translates to CASSLSPGNEQYV.